What follows are 27 T cell receptor beta chains derived from one specimen sequenced in a study of blood T cells in healthy people across ages. Through a sample-barcoded 5' primer and a J-beta primer mix, a second PCR was run for roughly 7 to 12 cycles. TCRdb reprocessed the 5' RACE reads with MiXCR, giving one entry per CDR3 protein. Among about 1,400,000 distinct CDR3 sequences listed, around 59% were seen once. Source material: blood. The origin of the receptors is a man between 18 and 29 years old in good health.

The gene calls are TRBV28 and TRBJ2-4; tentative D call: TRBD1 (6 bases). TRBJ2-7 explains the end of the DNA better; the J call may be wrong. The germline CDR1 and CDR2 sequences are MDHEN and SYDVKM. The CDR3 covers 13 residues. This chain's CDR3 is CASSFGTPDEQYF. The CDR3 DNA reads as TGTGCCAGCAGTTTCGGGACACCGGACGAGCAGTACTTC.

The J gene is TRBJ2-6, the V gene TRBV2; possible D gene TRBD1, 5 bases. The germline CDR1 and CDR2 sequences are SNHLY and FYNNEI. V was pared by 7 bases and J by 0 bases, with 13 bases between. CDR3 length: 16 amino acids. The CDR3 sequence is CASTVVGVSGANVLTF. The DNA for the CDR3 is TGTGCCAGCACTGTTGTAGGGGTCTCTGGGGCCAACGTCCTGACTTTC.

This clonotype was counted between two and nine times. The V gene is TRBV3-1, the J gene TRBJ2-7, with D unclear. From germline, CDR1 is LGHDT and CDR2 YNNKEL (reference sequence). There are 14 residues in the CDR3. Trimming took 3 bases from V and 1 from J, leaving 10 bases between them. The CDR3 region is CASSHSGPSYEQYF. The CDR3 DNA reads TGTGCCAGCAGCCACTCCGGGCCTTCCTACGAGCAGTACTTC.

V gene TRBV12-3 or TRBV12-4 combines with J gene TRBJ2-5; 9 bases align to TRBD2. Losses at the gene ends were 4 bases for V and 4 bases for J; bases not matched to a gene: 16. The CDR3 runs 18 residues. The CDR3 nucleotides read TGTGCCAGCAGTTCCGAGCGGGACTCCGCGGGGGGGCTAGAGACCCAGTACTTC. Protein sequence: CASSSERDSAGGLETQYF.

The genes are TRBV20-1 and TRBJ2-1; 9 bases fit TRBD2. The J call may be wrong; the DNA end is better matched by TRBJ2-7. The CDR3 is 15 residues long. Germline V gene data show CDR1 as DFQATT and CDR2 as SNEGSKA (reference sequence). This chain's CDR3 is CSATAGAGGYHEQYF. CDR3 DNA sequence: TGCAGTGCCACAGCGGGTGCGGGGGGGTATCACGAGCAGTACTTC.

This clonotype was seen at least ten times. The rearrangement links TRBV6-1 to TRBJ1-5, with D hard to call. Trimming removed 10 bases from V and 3 bases from J, with 16 bases in between. The CDR3 is 14 amino acids. From germline, CDR1 is MNHNS and CDR2 SASEGT. CDR3 amino acids: CATSPTGVNQPQHF. The CDR3 region has the DNA TGTGCCACCTCCCCCACGGGTGTCAATCAGCCCCAGCATTTT.

The genes are TRBV4-1 and TRBJ1-2, with D possibly TRBD1 on 6 matching bases. The germline V gene encodes CDR1 MGHRA and CDR2 YSYEKL. This CDR3 contains 13 residues. V was trimmed by 5 bases and J by 8 bases, leaving 15 bases between them. This CDR3 is CASSVLGGWGYTF. The CDR3 nucleotides read TGCGCCAGCAGCGTACTTGGGGGCTGGGGCTACACCTTC.

The V and J genes are TRBV4-1 and TRBJ1-4; D remains unclear. V lost 0 bases and J 8 bases, leaving 10 bases between the germline ends. The CDR3 extends over 14 amino acids. Germline CDR1 is MGHRA and CDR2 is YSYEKL. DNA for the CDR3: TGCGCCAGCAGCCAAGATTTAGGACGGGAAAAACTGTTTTTT. It yields the protein CASSQDLGREKLFF.

V usage is TRBV2 and J usage is TRBJ1-5, with D perhaps matching TRBD1 (5 bases). The CDR3 length is 14 residues. V dropped 7 bases and J dropped 4 bases, with 14 bases sitting between them. Germline V CDR1 and CDR2: SNHLY, FYNNEI. CDR3 in amino acids: CASTRSGLNQPQHF. The CDR3 nucleotides are TGTGCCAGCACCCGGTCAGGGCTGAATCAGCCCCAGCATTTT.

This rearrangement joins TRBV10-3 to TRBJ2-7; D is perhaps TRBD2 (5 bases). The V gene's germline CDR1 is ENHRY and CDR2 SYGVKD. This CDR3 contains 13 residues. V gave up 8 bases and J gave up 5 bases, with 16 bases separating them. The CDR3 sequence is CAIGFSASDEQYF. CDR3 DNA sequence: TGTGCCATCGGGTTTAGCGCATCCGACGAGCAGTACTTC.

This clonotype has just a few counts. This chain joins TRBV12-3 or TRBV12-4 and TRBJ2-7, with a weak D call TRBD1 (8 bases). Trimming cost V 7 bases and J 0 bases, with 10 bases left between them. The CDR3 runs to 13 residues. The CDR3 region has the DNA TGTGCCAGCAACAGGGGGGGCTCCTACGAGCAGTACTTC. It yields the protein CASNRGGSYEQYF.

This clonotype was seen a single time. The V and J genes are TRBV27 and TRBJ2-7; D tentatively reads TRBD1 or TRBD2 (6 bases each). CDR1 is MNHEY, CDR2 SMNVEV, per germline (reference sequence). The CDR3 is made up of 16 amino acids. The V end was cut by 0 bases, the J end by 4 bases, with 16 bases between. CDR3 sequence (DNA): TGTGCCAGCAGTTTATCGGGGGGCCCCATTTCATACGAGCAGTACTTC. Amino acid sequence: CASSLSGGPISYEQYF.

This clonotype was seen a handful of times. The chain combines TRBV7-8 with TRBJ2-1; a possible D gene is TRBD2 (6 bases). CDR3 size: 16 residues. V was cut by 4 bases and J by 8 bases, with 21 bases left in between. Looked up from germline, CDR1 is SGHVS and CDR2 is FQNEAQ. CDR3 sequence: CASSWLGTPERDEQFF. DNA for the CDR3: TGTGCCAGCAGCTGGCTCGGGACTCCTGAGAGGGATGAGCAGTTCTTC.

This clonotype turned up a few times. The V gene is TRBV27, the J gene TRBJ2-2; 9 bases are shared with TRBD1. The CDR3 has 18 residues. Germline V gives CDR1 MNHEY, CDR2 SMNVEV (reference sequence). Trimming removed 7 bases from V and 7 bases from J; junction bases left unmatched: 19. The chain's CDR3 is CASKGLRDREWKIGELFF. The CDR3 DNA reads as TGTGCCAGCAAAGGCCTCCGGGACAGGGAATGGAAAATCGGGGAGCTGTTTTTT.

The V and J genes are TRBV6-6 and TRBJ1-2; no definite D call. The V and J ends lost 0 bases and 8 bases respectively, with 4 bases between them. The CDR3 is 11 amino acids. The germline V gene encodes CDR1 MNHNY and CDR2 SVGAGI (reference sequence). The CDR3, as DNA: TGTGCCAGCAGTTACTCGAAGGGCTACACCTTC. Protein product: CASSYSKGYTF.

The chain uses TRBV10-3 and TRBJ2-3; D is undetermined. Germline CDR1 ENHRY, CDR2 SYGVKD. Between the trimmed V and J ends, which lost 7 bases and 3 bases, there was a span of 11 bases. The CDR3 is 13 amino acids. Written as DNA, the CDR3 is TGTGCCATCACGAGTAGAACAACAGATACGCAGTATTTT. Protein: CAITSRTTDTQYF.

V gene TRBV4-1 combines with J gene TRBJ2-4; 8 nucleotides align to TRBD1. The closer fit of TRBJ2-7 to the DNA end suggests the J call may be wrong. Germline V CDR1 and CDR2: MGHRA, YSYEKL. The length of the CDR3 is 17 residues. The CDR3 protein is CASSQADRGLTASEQYF. In DNA, the CDR3 is TGCGCCAGCAGCCAAGCTGACAGGGGCCTAACAGCCTCCGAGCAGTACTTC.

The chain combines TRBV15 with TRBJ2-6, with D possibly matching TRBD2 (5 bases). Germline lookup yields CDR1 LNHNV and CDR2 YYDKDF (reference sequence). V gave up 0 bases and J gave up 9 bases, with 12 bases separating them. The CDR3 loop spans 15 amino acids. The CDR3: CATSRDAKAVNVLTF. CDR3 DNA sequence: TGTGCCACCAGCAGAGACGCAAAAGCGGTCAACGTCCTGACTTTC. Based on the CDR3 plus reference TRBV15 and TRBJ2-6, the full variable domain is DAMVIQNPRYQVTQFGKPVTLSCSQTLNHNVMYWYQQKSSQAPKLLFHYYDKDFNNEADTPDNFQSRRPNTSFCFLDIRSPGLGDTAMYLCATSRDAKAVNVLTFGAGSRLTVL.

Of note for this clonotype: This may come from a read error, since a much larger clone is one base off. The rearrangement joins TRBV6-6 to TRBJ1-1; no definite D call. Germline loops: CDR1 MNHNY, CDR2 SVGAGI (reference sequence). V was pared by 6 bases and J by 5 bases, with 4 bases between. The CDR3 runs 10 residues. CDR3 nucleotide sequence: TGTGCCAGCAGAAAAACTGAAGCTTTCTTT. Its protein is CASRKTEAFF.

This sequence joins TRBV6-1 and TRBJ2-5; 7 nucleotides align to TRBD1. V was clipped by 8 bases and J by 3 bases; unmatched bases: 9. This CDR3 region has 14 residues. Germline-derived CDR1 and CDR2 are MNHNS and SASEGT. As DNA, the CDR3 is TGTGCCAGCTGGATCGGGACAGACGAAGAGACCCAGTACTTC. Encoded protein: CASWIGTDEETQYF.

The sample holds a few counts of this clonotype. The J gene is TRBJ2-1, the V gene TRBV20-1; no clear D gene. CDR1 is DFQATT and CDR2 is SNEGSKA in the germline V gene (reference sequence). The CDR3 is 12 residues long. V was pared by 3 bases and J by 5 bases, with 8 bases between. The CDR3 nucleotides are TGCAGTGCTAGCCAACTGCACAATGAGCAGTTCTTC. Translating gives CSASQLHNEQFF.

The gene calls are TRBV29-1 and TRBJ2-7, with 7 bases that match TRBD1. The CDR3 consists of 15 residues. V lost 4 bases, J lost 1 base, and 10 bases stayed unmatched. CDR1 is SQVTM and CDR2 is ANQGSEA in the germline V gene. CDR3 in amino acids: CSVVSDRSHSYEQYF. The DNA for the CDR3 is TGCAGCGTTGTTTCGGACAGGAGTCATTCCTACGAGCAGTACTTC.

The rearrangement joins TRBV6-1 to TRBJ2-1; D call uncertain. This CDR3 has 15 amino acids. Germline V lookup: CDR1 MNHNS, CDR2 SASEGT. The CDR3, as DNA: TGTGCTCAGCCGGCCACAAAGAGCTCCTACAATGAGCAGTTCTTC. Protein product: CAQPATKSSYNEQFF.

This rearrangement joins TRBV29-1 to TRBJ2-5, with a tentative D call TRBD1 (6 bases). With the DNA end fitting TRBJ2-7 better, the J assignment may be wrong. In germline, CDR1 is SQVTM, CDR2 ANQGSEA. This CDR3 region has 14 residues. The CDR3 loop reads CSVEALGTQCEQYF. CDR3 sequence (DNA): TGCAGCGTTGAGGCTCTCGGGACACAATGCGAGCAGTACTTC.

This clonotype was seen only a few times. The chain uses TRBV6-2 or TRBV6-3 and TRBJ2-7; no clear D. The CDR3 is made up of 15 amino acids. V lost 6 bases and J 3 bases, leaving 18 bases between the germline ends. CDR1 MNHEY and CDR2 SVGEGT come from the germline V gene. CDR3 sequence: CASSFRPLLVYEQYF. CDR3 coding DNA: TGTGCCAGCAGCTTCCGACCACTACTTGTCTACGAGCAGTACTTC.

This clonotype was detected a few times. This chain joins TRBV5-1 and TRBJ2-2; 7 bases are shared with TRBD1. Germline V gives CDR1 SGHRS, CDR2 YFSETQ. The CDR3 runs to 15 residues. J lost 1 base, V lost 3 bases, and 3 bases had no gene match. CDR3 in amino acids: CASSYRDRNTGELFF. The CDR3 bases are TGCGCCAGCAGCTACCGGGACAGGAACACCGGGGAGCTGTTTTTT.

V and J are TRBV7-9 and TRBJ1-6; 8 nucleotides align to TRBD1. The CDR3 length is 16 residues. Per germline, CDR1 SEHNR and CDR2 FQNEAQ (reference sequence). V trimming: 5 bases; J trimming: 8 bases; junction bases outside the gene matches: 11. The CDR3 bases are TGTGCCAGCAGCGTTACAACAGGGGGTATCTATTCACCCCTCCACTTT. It specifies CASSVTTGGIYSPLHF.